The 2 T cell receptor beta chains below were found in one sample sequenced in a study of T-cell reconstitution after alpha-beta-depleted transplantation in children. TCRbeta library preparation incorporated unique molecular identifiers. MiXCR, applied by TCRdb to the PCR reads, yields one record per CDR3 protein. The table shows around 380,000 distinct CDR3 sequences, with about a tenth occurring only once. The specimen was PBMCs from the stem cell graft donor, collected from the stem cell graft. These receptor sequences come from a human donor who donated a stem cell graft to a child with acute myeloid leukemia.

This clonotype was counted a few times. This chain uses TRBV5-1 with TRBJ1-1; 7 nucleotides agree with TRBD1. The length of the CDR3 is 14 residues. V lost 0 bases, J lost 5 bases, and 4 bases stayed unmatched. Germline values: CDR1 SGHRS, CDR2 YFSETQ. The DNA of the CDR3 is TGCGCCAGCAGCTTGGAGGGGGCGGTAACTGAAGCTTTCTTT. This translates into CASSLEGAVTEAFF.

This chain joins TRBV7-9 and TRBJ2-1, with unresolved D. The length of the CDR3 is 14 residues. V lost 1 base and J lost 9, with 13 bases in between. Germline values: CDR1 SEHNR, CDR2 FQNEAQ (reference sequence). The CDR3: CASSLGSAGVEQFF. In DNA, the CDR3 is TGTGCCAGCAGCTTAGGTAGTGCTGGCGTTGAGCAGTTCTTC.